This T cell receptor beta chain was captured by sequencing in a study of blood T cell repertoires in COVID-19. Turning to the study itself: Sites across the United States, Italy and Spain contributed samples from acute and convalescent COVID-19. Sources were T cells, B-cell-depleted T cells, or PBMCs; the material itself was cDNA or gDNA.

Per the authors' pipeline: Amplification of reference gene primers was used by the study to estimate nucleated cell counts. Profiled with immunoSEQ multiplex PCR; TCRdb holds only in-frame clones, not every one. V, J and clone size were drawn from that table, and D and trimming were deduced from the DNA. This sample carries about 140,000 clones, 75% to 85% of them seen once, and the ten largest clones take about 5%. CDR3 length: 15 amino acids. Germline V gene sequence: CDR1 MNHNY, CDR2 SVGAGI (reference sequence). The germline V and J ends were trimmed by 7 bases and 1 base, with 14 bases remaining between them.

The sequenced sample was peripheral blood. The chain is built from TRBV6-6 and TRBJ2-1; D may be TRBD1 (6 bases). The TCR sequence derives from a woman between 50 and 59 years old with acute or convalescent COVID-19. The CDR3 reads CASNPGQLSYNEQFF. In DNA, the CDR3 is TGTGCCAGCAATCCAGGACAGCTATCCTACAATGAGCAGTTCTTC.